This T cell receptor (beta chain) was observed in a study of control samples from healthy donors and cancer patients. The CDR3 runs 15 residues. The V gene lost 2 bases and the J gene lost 5 bases, with 12 bases spanning the gap. The germline CDR1 and CDR2 sequences are MNHEY and SVGAGI. Repertoires were generated with immunoSEQ multiplex PCR, while TCRdb's copy carries only in-frame clones and drops some. This sample has 50,000 to 75,000 clones, with over 75% found just once. The sequenced sample consisted of blood. The TCR comes from a man aged 35 to 55 in good health. This sequence joins TRBV6-5 and TRBJ2-2; D is uncertain. CDR3 in amino acids: CASSYGTRSTGELFF. Here the CDR3 DNA reads TGTGCCAGCAGTTACGGTACTCGTTCGACCGGGGAGCTGTTTTTT.